Following are 9 T cell receptor beta chains from one sample sequenced in a study of Tregs in tolerant kidney transplant recipients. The method was immunoSEQ multiplex PCR; TCRdb's version includes in-frame clones alone and lacks a portion of them. This table has about 240,000 clones, about 86% appearing once. Input material: CD4+ T cells from blood. These receptors originate from a human donor in good health.

The rearrangement uses TRBV2 and TRBJ2-1; no reliable D call. The CDR3 totals 15 residues. The V gene's germline CDR1 is SNHLY and CDR2 FYNNEI. Trimming cost V 1 base and J 2 bases, with 9 bases left between them. The CDR3 loop reads CASSEENLAYNEQFF. CDR3 nucleotides: TGTGCCAGCAGTGAAGAGAATCTGGCCTACAATGAGCAGTTCTTC.

The rearrangement uses TRBV6-5 and TRBJ2-7; no firm D call. Germline assignment: CDR1 MNHEY and CDR2 SVGAGI. The CDR3 totals 11 residues. V was shortened by 7 bases and J by 3 bases, with 7 bases between the two germline ends. CDR3 coding DNA: TGTGCCAGCAAGGACCTCTACGAGCAGTACTTC. It codes for CASKDLYEQYF.

The rearrangement joins TRBV6-5 to TRBJ2-1; no clear D. V gave up 2 bases and J gave up 5 bases, with 13 bases separating them. In germline, CDR1 is MNHEY, CDR2 SVGAGI. The CDR3 is 15 residues long. The CDR3 DNA sequence: TGTGCCAGCAGTTACGCGCGCGCCCGAAACAATGAGCAGTTCTTC. Its translation is CASSYARARNNEQFF.

CDR3 amino acids: CASSNPGGTETQYF. For the CDR3, the DNA is TGTGCCAGCAGTAACCCAGGGGGGACAGAGACCCAGTACTTC. This rearrangement joins TRBV6-5 to TRBJ2-5; weak D call: TRBD1 (7 bases). V lost 5 bases and J lost 4, with 14 bases in between. Germline V gene sequence: CDR1 MNHEY, CDR2 SVGAGI. This CDR3 has 14 amino acids.

The CDR3 sequence: CASGPDRAGYGYTF. CDR3 coding DNA: TGTGCCAGCGGCCCCGACAGGGCCGGCTATGGCTACACCTTC. This rearrangement joins TRBV14 to TRBJ1-2, with 7 positions matching TRBD1. The CDR3 sequence is 14 residues long. Germline V gene data show CDR1 as SGHDN and CDR2 as FVKESK. The V and J ends lost 8 bases and 4 bases, in that order; junction bases with no gene match: 10.

This chain connects TRBV7-2 to TRBJ2-7; D not certain. V dropped 3 bases and J dropped 0 bases, with 6 bases sitting between them. The CDR3 has 13 amino acids. CDR1 is SGHTA and CDR2 is FQGNSA in the germline V gene. The CDR3 sequence is CASSFRVSYEQYF. CDR3 bases: TGTGCCAGCAGCTTTAGAGTCTCCTACGAGCAGTACTTC.

This rearrangement joins TRBV18 to TRBJ1-1; 7 nucleotides line up with TRBD1. V lost 4 bases to trimming and J lost 6 bases; unmatched junction nucleotides: 5. There are 13 residues in the CDR3. The germline CDR1 and CDR2 sequences are KGHSH and LQKENI. CDR3 loop: CASSRTGDPEAFF. The CDR3 DNA follows: TGTGCCAGCTCACGCACAGGGGACCCTGAAGCTTTCTTT.

The chain has TRBV28 and TRBJ1-2; no definite D call. Deletions cut 5 bases from V and 2 bases from J, with 12 bases between. The CDR3 extends over 14 amino acids. Per germline, CDR1 MDHEN and CDR2 SYDVKM. The CDR3 region is CASSNQERNYGYTF. CDR3 sequence (DNA): TGTGCCAGCAGTAATCAGGAGAGGAACTATGGCTACACCTTC.

The chain links TRBV2 to TRBJ2-1, with 10 positions matching TRBD1. Germline CDR1 is SNHLY and CDR2 is FYNNEI. V shed 7 bases, J shed 8 bases, and the junction held 8 bases outside the gene matches. The CDR3 spans 14 residues. The CDR3 sequence: CASMGTGAMDEQFF. Written as DNA, the CDR3 is TGTGCCAGCATGGGGACAGGGGCTATGGATGAGCAGTTCTTC. Based on the CDR3 plus reference TRBV2 and TRBJ2-1, the full variable domain is EPEVTQTPSHQVTQMGQEVILRCVPISNHLYFYWYRQILGQKVEFLVSFYNNEISEKSEIFDDQFSVERPDGSNFTLKIRSTKLEDSAMYFCASMGTGAMDEQFFGPGTRLTVL.